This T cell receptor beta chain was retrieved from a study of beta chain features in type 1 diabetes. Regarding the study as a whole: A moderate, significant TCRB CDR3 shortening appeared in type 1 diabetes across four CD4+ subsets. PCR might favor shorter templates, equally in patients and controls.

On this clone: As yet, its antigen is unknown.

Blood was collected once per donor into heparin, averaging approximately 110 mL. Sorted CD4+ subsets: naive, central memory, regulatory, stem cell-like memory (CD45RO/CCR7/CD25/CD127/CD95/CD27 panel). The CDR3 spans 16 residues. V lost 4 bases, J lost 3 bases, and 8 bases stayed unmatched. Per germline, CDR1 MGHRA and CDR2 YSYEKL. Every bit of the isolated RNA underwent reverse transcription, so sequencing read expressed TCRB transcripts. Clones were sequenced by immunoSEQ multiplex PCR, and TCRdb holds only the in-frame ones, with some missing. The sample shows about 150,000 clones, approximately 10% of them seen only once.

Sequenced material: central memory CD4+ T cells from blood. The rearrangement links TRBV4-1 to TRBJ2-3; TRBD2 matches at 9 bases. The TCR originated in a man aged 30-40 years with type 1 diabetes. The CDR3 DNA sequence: TGCGCCAGCAGCCCACAGACTAGCGGAGTAACAGATACGCAGTATTTT. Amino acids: CASSPQTSGVTDTQYF.